These 7 T cell receptor beta chains share one sample of origin, sequenced in a study of CXCR3-negative and CXCR3-positive naive CD8 T cells. Findings and limits, study-wide: Naive CXCR3-positive cells had TRB CDR3s more hydrophobic than those of CXCR3-negative naive cells.

No antigens are known for them. Libraries were UMI-labeled 5' RACE TRB cDNA. After re-calling the 5' RACE reads, TCRdb lists one entry per CDR3 protein, DNA absent. The sample's table shows some 140,000 distinct CDR3 sequences. Sequencing was done on a sample of naive CXCR3+ CD8+ T cells from blood. Subset in this sample: CD45RO-CCR7+CD27+CD95- naive CD8+ T cells expressing CXCR3 (TNR3+). The receptors originated from a human donor in good health. Some clones in this sample may be carry-over from other donors' samples.

The chain's CDR3 is CASSFGFGTHTEAFF. The chain links TRBV5-5 to TRBJ1-1; no DNA is available, so the TRBD1 call from TCRdb remains unchecked. This CDR3 is built from 15 residues. CDR1 and CDR2 from the germline V gene are SGHKS and YYEKEE (reference sequence).

J is TRBJ2-7 and V is TRBV7-9; as DNA is missing, the TRBD2 call by TCRdb cannot be tested. The CDR3 is 15 residues long. CDR1 and CDR2 (germline): SEHNR, FQNEAQ (reference sequence). CDR3 sequence reads: CASSFLSSVSYEQYF.

The chain joins TRBV29-1 to TRBJ1-2. CDR3 size: 12 residues. Germline CDR1 reads SQVTM; CDR2 reads ANQGSEA. The CDR3 loop reads CSVVREGGDYTF.

This chain uses TRBV7-9 with TRBJ2-7; TCRdb reports TRBD1, a call that lacks DNA to check it against. Germline assignment: CDR1 SEHNR and CDR2 FQNEAQ (reference sequence). The CDR3 sequence is 14 residues long. The CDR3 region is CATRGAGSEDEQYF. Filled out from reference TRBV7-9 and TRBJ2-7, the complete variable domain reads DTGVSQNPRHKITKRGQNVTFRCDPISEHNRLYWYRQTLGQGPEFLTYFQNEAQLEKSRLLSDRFSAERPKGSFSTLEIQRTEQGDSAMYLCATRGAGSEDEQYFGPGTRLTVT.

The J gene is TRBJ2-7, the V gene TRBV4-1. The CDR3 length is 13 residues. Germline loops: CDR1 MGHRA, CDR2 YSYEKL. The CDR3 here is CVSSQFASGEQYF.

CDR3 loop: CASAPGSSYNEQFF. This chain uses TRBV28 with TRBJ2-1. The CDR3 loop spans 14 amino acids. Per the germline V gene, CDR1 is MDHEN and CDR2 is SYDVKM.

V and J are TRBV29-1 and TRBJ2-2; TCRdb names TRBD2, which stays unverified in the absence of DNA. CDR1 is SQVTM, CDR2 ANQGSEA, per germline. The CDR3 is 12 residues long. The CDR3 sequence: CSGRRGTGELFF.